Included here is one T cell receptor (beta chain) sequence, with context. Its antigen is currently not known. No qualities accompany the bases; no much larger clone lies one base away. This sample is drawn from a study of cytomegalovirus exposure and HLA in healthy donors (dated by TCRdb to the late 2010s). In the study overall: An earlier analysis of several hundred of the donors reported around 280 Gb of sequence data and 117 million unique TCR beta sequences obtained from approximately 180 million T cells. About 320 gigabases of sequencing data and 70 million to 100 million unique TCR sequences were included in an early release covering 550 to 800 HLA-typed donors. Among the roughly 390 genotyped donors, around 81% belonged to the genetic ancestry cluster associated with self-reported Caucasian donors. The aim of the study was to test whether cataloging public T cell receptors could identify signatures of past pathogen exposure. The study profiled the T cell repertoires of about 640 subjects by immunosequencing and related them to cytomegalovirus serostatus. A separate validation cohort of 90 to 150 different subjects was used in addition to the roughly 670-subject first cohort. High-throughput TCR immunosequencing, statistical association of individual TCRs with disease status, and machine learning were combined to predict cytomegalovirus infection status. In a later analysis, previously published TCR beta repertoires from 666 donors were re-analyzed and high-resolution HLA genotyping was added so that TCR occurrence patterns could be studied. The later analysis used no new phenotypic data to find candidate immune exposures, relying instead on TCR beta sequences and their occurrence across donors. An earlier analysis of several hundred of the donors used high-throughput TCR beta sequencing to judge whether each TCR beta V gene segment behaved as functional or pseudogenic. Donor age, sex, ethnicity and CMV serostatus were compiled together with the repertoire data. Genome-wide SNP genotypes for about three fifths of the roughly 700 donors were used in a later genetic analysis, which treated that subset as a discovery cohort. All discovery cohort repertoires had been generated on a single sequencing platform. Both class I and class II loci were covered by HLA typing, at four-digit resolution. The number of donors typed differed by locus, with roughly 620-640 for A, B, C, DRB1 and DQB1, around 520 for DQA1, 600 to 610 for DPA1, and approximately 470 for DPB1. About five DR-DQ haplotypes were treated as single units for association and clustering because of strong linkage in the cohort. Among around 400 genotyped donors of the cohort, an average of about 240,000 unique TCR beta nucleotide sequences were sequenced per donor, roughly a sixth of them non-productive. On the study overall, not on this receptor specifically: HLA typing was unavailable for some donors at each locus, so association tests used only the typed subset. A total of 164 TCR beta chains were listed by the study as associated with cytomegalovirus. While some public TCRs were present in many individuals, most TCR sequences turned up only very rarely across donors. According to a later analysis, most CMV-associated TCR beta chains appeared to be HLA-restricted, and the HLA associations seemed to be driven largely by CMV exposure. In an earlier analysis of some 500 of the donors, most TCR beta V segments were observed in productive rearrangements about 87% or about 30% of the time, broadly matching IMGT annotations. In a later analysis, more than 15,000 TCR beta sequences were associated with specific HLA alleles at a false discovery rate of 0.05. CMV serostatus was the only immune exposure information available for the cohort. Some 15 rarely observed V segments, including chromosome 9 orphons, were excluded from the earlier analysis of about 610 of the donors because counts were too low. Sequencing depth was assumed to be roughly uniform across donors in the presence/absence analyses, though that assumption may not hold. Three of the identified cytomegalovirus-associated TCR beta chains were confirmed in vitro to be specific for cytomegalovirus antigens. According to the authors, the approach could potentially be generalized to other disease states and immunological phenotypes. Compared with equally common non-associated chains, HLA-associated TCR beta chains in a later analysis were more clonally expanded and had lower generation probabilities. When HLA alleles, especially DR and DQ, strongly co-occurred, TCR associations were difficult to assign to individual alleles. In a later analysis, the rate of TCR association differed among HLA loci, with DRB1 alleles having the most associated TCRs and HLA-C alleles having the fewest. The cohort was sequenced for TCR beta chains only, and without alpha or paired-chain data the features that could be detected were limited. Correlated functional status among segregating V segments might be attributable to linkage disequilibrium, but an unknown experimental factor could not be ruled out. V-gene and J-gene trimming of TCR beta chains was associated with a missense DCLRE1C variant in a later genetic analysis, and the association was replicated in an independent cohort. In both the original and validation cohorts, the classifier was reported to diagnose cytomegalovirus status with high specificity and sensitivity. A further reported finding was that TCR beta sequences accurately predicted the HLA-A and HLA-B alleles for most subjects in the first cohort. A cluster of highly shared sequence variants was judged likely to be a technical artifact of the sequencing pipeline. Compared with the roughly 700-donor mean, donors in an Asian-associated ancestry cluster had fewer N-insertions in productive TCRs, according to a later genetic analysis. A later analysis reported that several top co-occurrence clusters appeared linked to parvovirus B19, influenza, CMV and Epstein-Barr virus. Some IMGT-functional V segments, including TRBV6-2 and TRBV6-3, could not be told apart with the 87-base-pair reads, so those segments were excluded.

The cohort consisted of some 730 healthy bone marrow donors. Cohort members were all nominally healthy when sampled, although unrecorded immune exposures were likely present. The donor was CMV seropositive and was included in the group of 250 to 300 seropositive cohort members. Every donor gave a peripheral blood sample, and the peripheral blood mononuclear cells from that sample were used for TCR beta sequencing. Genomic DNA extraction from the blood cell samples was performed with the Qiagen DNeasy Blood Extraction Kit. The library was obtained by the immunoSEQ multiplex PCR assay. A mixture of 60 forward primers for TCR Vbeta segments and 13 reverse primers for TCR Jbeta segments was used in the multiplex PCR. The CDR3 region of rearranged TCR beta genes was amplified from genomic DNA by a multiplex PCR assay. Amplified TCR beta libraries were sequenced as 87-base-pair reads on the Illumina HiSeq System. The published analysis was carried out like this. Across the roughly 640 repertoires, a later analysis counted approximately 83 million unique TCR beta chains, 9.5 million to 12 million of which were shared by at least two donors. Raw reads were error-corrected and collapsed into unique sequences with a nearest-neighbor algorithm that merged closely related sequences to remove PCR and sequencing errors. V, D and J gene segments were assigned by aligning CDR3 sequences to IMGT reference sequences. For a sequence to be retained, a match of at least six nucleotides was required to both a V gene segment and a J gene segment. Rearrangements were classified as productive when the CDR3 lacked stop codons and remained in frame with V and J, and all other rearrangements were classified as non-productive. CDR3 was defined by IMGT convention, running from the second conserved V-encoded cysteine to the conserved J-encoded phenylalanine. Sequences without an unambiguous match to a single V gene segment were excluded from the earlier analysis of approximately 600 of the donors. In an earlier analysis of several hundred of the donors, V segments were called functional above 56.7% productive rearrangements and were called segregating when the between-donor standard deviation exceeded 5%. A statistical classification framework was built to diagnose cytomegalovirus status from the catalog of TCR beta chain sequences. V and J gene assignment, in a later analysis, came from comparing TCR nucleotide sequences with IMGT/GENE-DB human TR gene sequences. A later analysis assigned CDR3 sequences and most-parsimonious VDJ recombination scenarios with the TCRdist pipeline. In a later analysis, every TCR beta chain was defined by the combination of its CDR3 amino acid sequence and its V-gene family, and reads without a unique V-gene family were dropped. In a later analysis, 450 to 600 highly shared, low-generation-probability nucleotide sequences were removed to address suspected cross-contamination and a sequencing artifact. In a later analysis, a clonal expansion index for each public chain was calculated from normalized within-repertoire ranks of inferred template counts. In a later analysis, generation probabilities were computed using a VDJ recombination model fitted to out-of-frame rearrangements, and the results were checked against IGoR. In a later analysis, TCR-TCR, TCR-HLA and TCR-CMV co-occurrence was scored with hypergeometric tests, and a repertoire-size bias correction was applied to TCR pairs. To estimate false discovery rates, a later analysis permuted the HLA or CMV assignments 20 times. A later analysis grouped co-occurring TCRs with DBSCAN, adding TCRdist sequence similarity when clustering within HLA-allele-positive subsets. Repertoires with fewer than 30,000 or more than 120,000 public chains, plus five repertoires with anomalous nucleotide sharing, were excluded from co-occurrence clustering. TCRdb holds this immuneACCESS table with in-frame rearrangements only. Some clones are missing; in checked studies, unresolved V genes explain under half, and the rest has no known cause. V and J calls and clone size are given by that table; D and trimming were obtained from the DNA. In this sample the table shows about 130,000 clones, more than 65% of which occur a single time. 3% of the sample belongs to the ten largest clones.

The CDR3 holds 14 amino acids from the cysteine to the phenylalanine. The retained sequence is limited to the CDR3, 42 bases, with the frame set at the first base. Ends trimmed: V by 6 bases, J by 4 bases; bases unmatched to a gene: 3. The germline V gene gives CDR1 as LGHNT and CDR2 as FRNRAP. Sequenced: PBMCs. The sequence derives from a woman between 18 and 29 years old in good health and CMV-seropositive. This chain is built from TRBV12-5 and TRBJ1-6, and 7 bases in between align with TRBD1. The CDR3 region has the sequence CASGLGQYNSPLHF. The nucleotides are TGTGCTAGTGGCCTGGGACAGTATAATTCACCCCTCCACTTT.